This T cell receptor (beta chain) was retrieved from a study of tissue T cells after allogeneic stem cell transplantation (dated by TCRdb to between 2021 and 2024). Regarding the complete study: The study profiled TCR beta repertoires in many tissues obtained from research autopsies of patients with and without GVHD, and also in mouse models of GVHD. The human arm was a prospective observational study without blinding or randomization. Summary of the overall study and its limitations: In both patients and mice, T cells from blood and spleen picked up only a limited part of the TCR repertoire that was detected in tissues. Within patients, how anatomically similar tissues were was a major factor shaping TCR repertoire composition, regardless of disease or transplant status. A small and clinically heterogeneous patient cohort was studied, and sampling depth was acknowledged as a limitation. Few T cell clones were found to be shared across patients, but shared repertoire signatures across patients were revealed in a tissue-specific fashion by motif-based clustering. Which tissue TCRs were alloreactive or antigen-specific was not determined in the study, and some of the clones might have been host cells that persisted.

Library prep was done by the immunoSEQ multiplex PCR assay. Adaptive Biotechnologies performed the TCRbeta CDR3 sequencing at survey depth and reported CDR3 sequences, V/J genes, productive frequency and template counts. TCR beta CDR3 regions were amplified from genomic DNA instead of RNA. In the authors' own workflow: Jensen-Shannon divergence was used to quantify pairwise repertoire overlap between tissues, with a value of 1 indicating complete divergence and a value of 0 indicating identical repertoires. Tissues were clustered by single-linkage agglomerative hierarchical clustering of pairwise JSD values and displayed as dendrograms. GLIPH2 was applied to all patient samples using simulation_depth 1000, kmer_min_depth 3, and cdr3_length_cutoff 8, and only groups with more than two unique CDR3s were retained. In a standardized tissue-overlap score, Jaccard GLIPH-group overlap across patients was extrapolated to a standard repertoire size of 1000 clones. Linear mixed-effect models, with tissue as a fixed effect and individual as a random effect, were used to test how diversity related to clinical or experimental variables. Here the immuneACCESS table is served through TCRdb, limited to in-frame sequences with V and J called. Missing clones are a known gap in these copies; in checked studies unresolved V genes cover under half, and the rest lacks a known reason. V, J and clone size are those of that table, while D and trimming were read from the DNA. This sample comprises 20,000 to 25,000 clones, around 63% of them detected only once. Of the sample, roughly 0.38% is held by the ten largest clones.

To note about this clone: Its cognate antigen has yet to be identified. With a mouse as the source, gene names and germline sequences are drawn from the mouse. The read ends 1 residue before the CDR3 terminus; that terminus is restored from the germline J gene.

CDR1 and CDR2 (NSQYPW, LRSPGD) derive from the germline V gene (reference sequence). Clipping removes 3 bases from V and 1 base from J, with 1 as the unmatched junction base count. The CDR3 starts with the cysteine, ends with the phenylalanine, and has 14 residues. The DNA covers only part of the CDR3, 39 bases in frame from base 1. The sequence came from a female BALB/c mouse in good health. The strain in question carries the MHC haplotype H2-d. Recombination joined TRBV1 with TRBJ1-1; TRBD1 matches 8 bases in the middle. Sequenced input: blood. The CDR3 region has the sequence CTCSADRGNTEVFF. CDR3 DNA (partial): TGCACCTGCAGTGCCGACAGGGGGAACACAGAAGTCTTC.